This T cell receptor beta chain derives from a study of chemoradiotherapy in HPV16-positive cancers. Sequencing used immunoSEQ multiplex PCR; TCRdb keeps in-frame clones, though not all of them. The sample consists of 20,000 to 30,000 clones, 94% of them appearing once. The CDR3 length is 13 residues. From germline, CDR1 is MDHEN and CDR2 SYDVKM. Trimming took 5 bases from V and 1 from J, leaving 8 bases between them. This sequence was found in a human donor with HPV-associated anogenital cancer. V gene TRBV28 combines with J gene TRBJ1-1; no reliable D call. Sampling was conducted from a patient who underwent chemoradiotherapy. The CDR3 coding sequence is TGTGCCAGCAGTCTTCTGCAGAACACTGAAGCTTTCTTT. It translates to CASSLLQNTEAFF.